This is a list of T cell receptor beta chains from one sample in a study of T cell responses to AZD1222 COVID-19 vaccine. Generated by immunoSEQ multiplex PCR, the TCRdb table keeps only in-frame clones and is missing some. The sample includes hundreds of thousands of clones, approximately 94% of them seen just once. Material: peripheral blood, obtained on day 0 of MenACWY control vaccination. These TCRs come from an adult in good health. Both conserved end residues are part of each CDR3. The D gene is left open where the match is weak.

>TRBD2|TRBV9|TRBJ2-1|15
CASSVLSGGVREQFF
TGTGCCAGCAGCGTATTGAGCGGGGGGGTCAGAGAGCAGTTCTTC
>TRBD1|TRBV19|TRBJ1-2|14
CASSVRGQGYGYTF
TGTGCCAGTTCCGTTCGGGGACAGGGCTATGGCTACACCTTC
>.|TRBV2|TRBJ2-7|12
CASREGVYEQYF
TGTGCCAGCAGGGAGGGGGTTTACGAGCAGTACTTC
>TRBD1|TRBV30|TRBJ1-2|13
CAWSRGGNYGYTF
TGTGCCTGGAGTCGAGGGGGCAACTATGGCTACACCTTC
>.|TRBV12-5|TRBJ2-3|16
CASGLGRLGRTDTQYF
TGTGCTAGTGGTTTGGGCAGGCTCGGCCGCACAGATACGCAGTATTTT
>.|TRBV2|TRBJ1-2|15
CASIAIPAGHYGYTF
TGTGCCAGCATCGCTATCCCAGCAGGTCACTATGGCTACACCTTC
>.|TRBV13|TRBJ1-2|16
CASSHSGGTAGNGYTF
TGTGCCAGCAGCCATTCCGGAGGGACGGCGGGGAATGGCTACACCTTC
>.|TRBV5-1|TRBJ2-2|16
CASSPGWTLNTGELFF
TGCGCCAGCAGCCCAGGGTGGACTTTGAACACCGGGGAGCTGTTTTTT
>.|TRBV10-3|TRBJ1-3|15
CATQLPGGSGNTIYF
TGTGCCACCCAATTACCGGGAGGGTCTGGAAACACCATATATTTT
>.|TRBV9|TRBJ2-5|14
CASSGGGIQETQYF
TGTGCCAGCAGCGGCGGCGGCATCCAAGAGACCCAGTACTTC
>.|TRBV14|TRBJ1-2|13
CASSQEFLYGYTF
TGTGCCAGCAGCCAAGAGTTCCTCTATGGCTACACCTTC
>.|TRBV3-1/TRBV3-2|TRBJ1-5|13
CASSQGQGQPQHF
TGTGCCAGCAGCCAGGGACAAGGGCAGCCCCAGCATTTT
>.|TRBV2|TRBJ1-2|15
CASSEGSQVGYGYTF
TGTGCCAGCAGTGAAGGGTCGCAGGTGGGCTATGGCTACACCTTC